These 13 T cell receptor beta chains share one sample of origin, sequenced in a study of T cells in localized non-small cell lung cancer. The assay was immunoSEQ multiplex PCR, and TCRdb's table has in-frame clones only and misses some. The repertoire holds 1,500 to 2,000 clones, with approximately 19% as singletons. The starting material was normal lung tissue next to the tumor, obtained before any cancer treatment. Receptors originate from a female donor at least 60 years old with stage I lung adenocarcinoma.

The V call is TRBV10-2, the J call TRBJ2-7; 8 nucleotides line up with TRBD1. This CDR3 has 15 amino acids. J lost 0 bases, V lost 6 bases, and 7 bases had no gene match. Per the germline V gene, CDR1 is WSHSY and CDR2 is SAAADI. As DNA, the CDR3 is TGCGCCAGCAGGGACAGGGCATCGGTCTCCTACGAGCAGTACTTC. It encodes CASRDRASVSYEQYF.

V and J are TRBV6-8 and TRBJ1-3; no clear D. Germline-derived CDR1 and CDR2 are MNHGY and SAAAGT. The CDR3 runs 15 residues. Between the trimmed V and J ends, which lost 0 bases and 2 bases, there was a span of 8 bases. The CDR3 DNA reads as TGTGCCAGCAGTTACTCGAGGCAAGCTGGAAACACCATATATTTT. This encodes CASSYSRQAGNTIYF.

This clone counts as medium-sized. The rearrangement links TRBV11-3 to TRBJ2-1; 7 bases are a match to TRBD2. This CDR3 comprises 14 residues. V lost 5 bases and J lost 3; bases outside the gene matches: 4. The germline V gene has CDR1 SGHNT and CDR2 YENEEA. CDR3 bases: TGTGCCAGCAGCGGACTAGATCTCTACAATGAGCAGTTCTTC. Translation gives CASSGLDLYNEQFF. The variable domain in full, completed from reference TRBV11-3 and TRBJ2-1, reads EAGVVQSPRYKIIEKKQPVAFWCNPISGHNTLYWYLQNLGQGPELLIRYENEEAVDDSQLPKDRFSAERLKGVDSTLKIQPAELGDSAVYLCASSGLDLYNEQFFGPGTRLTVL.

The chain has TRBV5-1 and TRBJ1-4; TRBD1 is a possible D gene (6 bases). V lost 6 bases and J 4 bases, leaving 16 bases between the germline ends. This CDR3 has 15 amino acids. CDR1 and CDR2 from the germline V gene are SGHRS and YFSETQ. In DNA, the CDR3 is TGCGCCAGCACCCGGGGGGCAGCAAGTAATGAAAAACTGTTTTTT. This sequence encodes CASTRGAASNEKLFF.

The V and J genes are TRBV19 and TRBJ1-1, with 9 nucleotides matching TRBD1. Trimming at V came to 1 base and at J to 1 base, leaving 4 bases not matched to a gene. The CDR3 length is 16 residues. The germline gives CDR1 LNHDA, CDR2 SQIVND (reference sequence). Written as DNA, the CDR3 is TGTGCCAGTAGTATAGGGGGGACAGGGAGGAACACTGAAGCTTTCTTT. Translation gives CASSIGGTGRNTEAFF.

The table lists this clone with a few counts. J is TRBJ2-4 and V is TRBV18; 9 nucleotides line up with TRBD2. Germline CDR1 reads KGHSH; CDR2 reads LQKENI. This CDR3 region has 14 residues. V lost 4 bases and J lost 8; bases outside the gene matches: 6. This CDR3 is CASSRGRGSDIQYF. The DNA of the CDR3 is TGTGCCAGCTCACGCGGGAGGGGTAGCGACATTCAGTACTTC.

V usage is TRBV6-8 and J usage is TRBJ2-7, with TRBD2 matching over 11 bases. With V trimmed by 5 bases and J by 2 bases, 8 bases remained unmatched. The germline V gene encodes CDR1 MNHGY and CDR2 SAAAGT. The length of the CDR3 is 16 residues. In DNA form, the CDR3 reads TGTGCCAGCAGTACCAGAATAGCGGGAGGGCCCTACGAGCAGTACTTC. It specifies CASSTRIAGGPYEQYF.

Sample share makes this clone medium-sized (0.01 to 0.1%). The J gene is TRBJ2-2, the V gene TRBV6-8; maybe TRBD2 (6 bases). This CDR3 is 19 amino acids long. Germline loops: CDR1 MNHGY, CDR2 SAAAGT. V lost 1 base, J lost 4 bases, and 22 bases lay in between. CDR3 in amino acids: CASSYLRGSLMGGTGELFF. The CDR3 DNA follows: TGTGCCAGCAGTTACTTACGTGGCAGTCTCATGGGGGGCACCGGGGAGCTGTTTTTT.

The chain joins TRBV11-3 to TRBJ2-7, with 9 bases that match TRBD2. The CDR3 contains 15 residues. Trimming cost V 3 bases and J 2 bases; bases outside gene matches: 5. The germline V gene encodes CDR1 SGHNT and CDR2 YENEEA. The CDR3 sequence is CASSFYAGGAYEQYF. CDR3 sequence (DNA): TGTGCCAGCAGCTTTTATGCGGGAGGGGCCTACGAGCAGTACTTC.

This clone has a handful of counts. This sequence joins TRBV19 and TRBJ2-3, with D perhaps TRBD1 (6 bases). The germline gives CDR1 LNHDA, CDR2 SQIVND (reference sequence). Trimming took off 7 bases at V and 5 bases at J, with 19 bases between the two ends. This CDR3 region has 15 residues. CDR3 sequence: CASKTGPHSIDTQYF. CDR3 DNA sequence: TGTGCCAGTAAAACAGGGCCCCATTCTATAGATACGCAGTATTTT.

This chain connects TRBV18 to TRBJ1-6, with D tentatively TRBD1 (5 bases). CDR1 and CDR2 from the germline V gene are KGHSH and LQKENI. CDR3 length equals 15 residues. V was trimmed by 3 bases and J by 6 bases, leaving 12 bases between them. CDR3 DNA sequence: TGTGCCAGCTCACCCTCGACAGCCCTTAATTCACCCCTCCACTTT. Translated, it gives CASSPSTALNSPLHF.

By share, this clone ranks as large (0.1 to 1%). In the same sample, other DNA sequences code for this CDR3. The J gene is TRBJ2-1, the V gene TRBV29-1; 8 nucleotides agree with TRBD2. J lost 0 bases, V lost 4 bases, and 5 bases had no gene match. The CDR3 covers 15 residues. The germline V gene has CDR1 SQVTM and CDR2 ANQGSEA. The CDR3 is CSVGSAGGSYNEQFF. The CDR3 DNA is TGCAGCGTTGGGAGCGCGGGGGGCTCCTACAATGAGCAGTTCTTC.

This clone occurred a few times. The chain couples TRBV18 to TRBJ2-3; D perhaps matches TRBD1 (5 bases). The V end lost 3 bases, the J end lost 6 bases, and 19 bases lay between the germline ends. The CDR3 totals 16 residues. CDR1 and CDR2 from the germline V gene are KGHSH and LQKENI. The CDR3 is CASSPAYRGDADTQYF. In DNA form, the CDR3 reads TGTGCCAGCTCACCGGCTTATAGGGGCGACGCGGATACGCAGTATTTT.